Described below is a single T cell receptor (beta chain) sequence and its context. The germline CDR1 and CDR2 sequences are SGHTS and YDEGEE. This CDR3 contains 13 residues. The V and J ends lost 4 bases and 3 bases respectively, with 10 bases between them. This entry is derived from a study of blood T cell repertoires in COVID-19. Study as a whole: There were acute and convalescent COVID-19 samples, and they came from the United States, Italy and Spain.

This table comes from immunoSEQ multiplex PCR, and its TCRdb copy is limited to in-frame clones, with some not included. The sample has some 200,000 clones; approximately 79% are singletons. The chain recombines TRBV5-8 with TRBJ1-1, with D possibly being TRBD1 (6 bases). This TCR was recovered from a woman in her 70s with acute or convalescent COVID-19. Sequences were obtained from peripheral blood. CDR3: CASSRHRDTEAFF. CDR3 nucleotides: TGTGCCAGCAGCCGACACAGGGACACTGAAGCTTTCTTT. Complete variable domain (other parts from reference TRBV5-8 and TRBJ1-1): EAGVTQSPTHLIKTRGQQATLRCSPISGHTSVYWYQQALGLGLQFLLWYDEGEERNRGNFPPRFSGRQFPNYSSELNVNALELEDSALYLCASSRHRDTEAFFGQGTRLTVV.